The rows below give T cell receptor beta chains drawn from one sample of a study of neurological immune-mediated disorders. TCRdb reanalysed the 5' RACE reads using MiXCR and keeps one entry per CDR3 protein. This sample has some 50,000 distinct CDR3 sequences, with around 14% found just once. Sequenced: PBMCs. These receptor sequences come from a male donor with HTLV-1-associated myelopathy (HAM/TSP). CDR3s include the opening cysteine and the closing phenylalanine or tryptophan. Fields, in order: V gene, J gene, clone size, D gene, CDR3 DNA, CDR3 protein. The D gene is left open where the match is weak. The size field is filled for only some rows; it gives once, few, many or a size class.

>TRBV5-1|TRBJ1-2|many|TRBD1
TGCGCCAGCAGCTTACAGGGGGAGGATGGCTACACCTTC
CASSLQGEDGYTF
>TRBV20-1|TRBJ1-5|large|.
TGCAGTGCGTCCACAGGGTTGAGTCAGCCCCAGCATTTT
CSASTGLSQPQHF
>TRBV20-1|TRBJ1-1|many|.
TGCAGTGCTCTGGACAGTAGCCGCGCTGAAGCTTTCTTT
CSALDSSRAEAFF
>TRBV6-6|TRBJ2-1|many|TRBD1
TGTGCCAGCAGTCCTACAGGGGGTCACAATGAGCAGTTCTTC
CASSPTGGHNEQFF
>TRBV29-1|TRBJ1-1|many|TRBD1
TGCAGCGTTGACTGGACAGGGGACACTGAAGCTTTCTTT
CSVDWTGDTEAFF
>TRBV20-1|TRBJ2-1|many|.
TGCAGTGCTAACCCATTGGCAGGGGTCAATGAGCAGTTCTTC
CSANPLAGVNEQFF
>TRBV7-8|TRBJ2-1|few|TRBD1
TGTGCCAGCAGTACAAAACCGGGACAGGGAGTCGATGAGCAGTTCTTC
CASSTKPGQGVDEQFF
>TRBV5-1|TRBJ2-5|many|.
TGCGCCAGCAGCTTGGATCAAGAGACCCAGTACTTC
CASSLDQETQYF
>TRBV6-5|TRBJ2-7|many|TRBD2
TGTGCCAGCAGCCTACAGGGACTAGGAAGTGACTACGAGCAGTACTTC
CASSLQGLGSDYEQYF
>TRBV12-3/TRBV12-4|TRBJ1-1|many|TRBD1
TGTGCCAGCAGTTTCCAGGGGGCGAACACTGAAGCTTTCTTT
CASSFQGANTEAFF
>TRBV28|TRBJ2-1|many|.
TGTGCCAGCAGTTCTCGGGACCGAAACAATGAGCAGTTCTTC
CASSSRDRNNEQFF
>TRBV5-1|TRBJ1-5|.|.
TGCGCCAGAGGCTTGGGGGTCTCAGTCCGGGAGCCCCAGCATTTT
CARGLGVSVREPQHF
>TRBV4-3|TRBJ2-7|many|.
TGCGCCAGCAGCCAAGGTGGACCCTACGAGCAGTACTTC
CASSQGGPYEQYF
>TRBV20-1|TRBJ1-1|many|TRBD1
TGCAGTGCCCTGGACAGGCTGAACACTGAAGCTTTCTTT
CSALDRLNTEAFF
>TRBV27|TRBJ2-5|many|TRBD2
TGTGCCAGCAGGGGACTAGCGGGGGGGCAAGAGACCCAGTACTTC
CASRGLAGGQETQYF
>TRBV5-1|TRBJ2-7|many|TRBD2
TGCGCCAGCAGCCCTTCAGCGGGGAGCGTTTACGAGCAGTACTTC
CASSPSAGSVYEQYF
>TRBV6-6|TRBJ1-2|many|.
TGTGCCAGCAGTTACGGACGGGTTTACTTC
CASSYGRVYF
>TRBV7-8|TRBJ2-2|.|.
TGTGCCAGCAGCTTAGTGGCGGGGAACACTGGGGAGCTGTTTTTT
CASSLVAGNTGELFF
>TRBV5-4|TRBJ1-3|.|.
TGTGCCAGCACCCTACAGGGAGGTGGAAACACCATATATTTT
CASTLQGGGNTIYF
>TRBV6-2/TRBV6-3|TRBJ2-2|many|TRBD2
TGTGCCAGCAGTTACAAAGCGGGAGACACCGGGGAGCTGTTTTTT
CASSYKAGDTGELFF
>TRBV29-1|TRBJ2-2|many|TRBD2
TGCAGCGTTGAGGGGAGGGATCACACCGGGGAGCTGTTTTTT
CSVEGRDHTGELFF
>TRBV6-5|TRBJ2-1|.|.
TGTGCCACCGTATCGGGGGTTGAGCAGTTCTTC
CATVSGVEQFF
>TRBV6-1|TRBJ2-7|many|.
TGTGCCAGCACGAAACCGGGCAGGGTCGAGCAGTACTTC
CASTKPGRVEQYF
>TRBV29-1|TRBJ2-1|many|TRBD1
TGCAGCGCCCAGATCGACAGGGGGTACAATGAGCAGTTCTTC
CSAQIDRGYNEQFF
>TRBV5-1|TRBJ2-2|many|TRBD2
TGCGCCAGCAGCCGAGTACTAGCGGGGGCGAACACCGGGGAGCTGTTTTTT
CASSRVLAGANTGELFF
>TRBV5-1|TRBJ2-5|many|.
TGCGCCAGCAGCTCGGCGGGGATGGAGACCCAGTACTTC
CASSSAGMETQYF
>TRBV28|TRBJ1-5|many|.
TGTGCCAGCGGGGAGACAGCGCATCAGCCCCAGCATTTT
CASGETAHQPQHF
>TRBV5-1|TRBJ2-7|many|.
TGCGCCAGCTCTCCGGGATCCTACGAGCAGTACTTC
CASSPGSYEQYF
>TRBV5-5|TRBJ2-3|many|TRBD1
TGTGCCAGCAGCTCCCCCCCGGGACAGGTACTCACAGATACGCAGTATTTT
CASSSPPGQVLTDTQYF
>TRBV12-3/TRBV12-4|TRBJ2-7|many|.
TGTGCCAGCAGTTCTCAGGCCTCCGAGCAGTACTTC
CASSSQASEQYF
>TRBV7-2|TRBJ2-1|many|.
TGTGCCAGCAGCTTCGTCCATGAGCAGTTCTTC
CASSFVHEQFF
>TRBV12-3/TRBV12-4|TRBJ2-4|many|.
TGTGCCAGCAGCCTTTCTATAACCCCAGGACCGGGAAACATTCAGTACTTC
CASSLSITPGPGNIQYF
>TRBV10-3|TRBJ2-1|many|TRBD1
TGTGCCTCCACTACAGGGGGCCAGCAGTTCTTC
CASTTGGQQFF
>TRBV7-2|TRBJ1-3|many|.
TGTGCCAGCGGGGGGGGGGAAGGAAACACCATATATTTT
CASGGGEGNTIYF
>TRBV27|TRBJ2-1|many|TRBD2
TGTGCCAGCAGTACTAGAGGACTAGCGGGGGGCCGCCTTAATGAGCAGTTCTTC
CASSTRGLAGGRLNEQFF
>TRBV7-9|TRBJ1-1|many|.
TGTGCCAGCAGCTCCCCATCTTGGGGGCGAGTCGACACTGAAGCTTTCTTT
CASSSPSWGRVDTEAFF
>TRBV29-1|TRBJ2-1|many|TRBD1
TGCAGCGTTGCTGAACAGGGGTACAATGAGCAGTTCTTC
CSVAEQGYNEQFF
>TRBV14|TRBJ2-3|few|.
TGTGCCAGCAGCCAAGTAAGGCAGATGGCAGATACGCAGTATTTT
CASSQVRQMADTQYF
>TRBV5-5|TRBJ1-3|many|.
TGTGCCAGCAGCCCAGACACCAACTCTGGAAACACCATATATTTT
CASSPDTNSGNTIYF
>TRBV5-1|TRBJ1-5|many|.
TGCGCCAGCAGCTTGGAGCGGAGAGATCAGCCCCAGCATTTT
CASSLERRDQPQHF
>TRBV12-3/TRBV12-4|TRBJ1-1|many|.
TGTGCCAGCACCCCGATACGTGAAGCTTTCTTT
CASTPIREAFF
>TRBV4-3|TRBJ2-1|many|TRBD2
TGCGCCAGCAGCCAAGAATGGCCGGGGGGGCCATATGAGCAGTTCTTC
CASSQEWPGGPYEQFF
>TRBV28|TRBJ1-4|many|TRBD1
TGTGCCAGCAGCATTCCGGGACAGGGTTATGAAAAACTGTTTTTT
CASSIPGQGYEKLFF
>TRBV7-2|TRBJ2-2|many|.
TGTGCCAGCAGCTACCGAGGAGGGGAGCTGTTTTTT
CASSYRGGELFF
>TRBV20-1|TRBJ2-2|.|.
TGCAGTGCTACATTCGGGGGCCCGTACACCTGGGAGCTGTTTTTT
CSATFGGPYTWELFF
>TRBV28|TRBJ1-2|many|.
TGTGCCAGCAGTTTCCGGCAGGGAGCTAACTATGGCTACACCTTC
CASSFRQGANYGYTF
>TRBV11-2|TRBJ2-7|.|.
TGTGCCAGAAGCTTAGATTTGGCCGACTCCTACGAACAGTACTTC
CARSLDLADSYEQYF
>TRBV18|TRBJ1-1|many|.
TGTGCCAGCTCACCACCGTCGGGGAGGGGGAACACTGAAGCTTTCTTT
CASSPPSGRGNTEAFF
>TRBV12-3/TRBV12-4|TRBJ1-2|.|.
TGTGCCAGCAGCCGGACAGTGGTCTATGGCTACACCTTC
CASSRTVVYGYTF
>TRBV5-1|TRBJ2-5|many|.
TGCGCCAGCAGCTGGGCAGAGACCCAGTACTTC
CASSWAETQYF
>TRBV6-5|TRBJ1-5|many|.
TGTGCCAGCAGTCGGGACCGCGTTCCCCAACCCCAGCATTTT
CASSRDRVPQPQHF
>TRBV28|TRBJ2-7|many|TRBD1
TGTGCCAGCAGCATATCGGACAGGGGATACGAGCAGTACTTC
CASSISDRGYEQYF